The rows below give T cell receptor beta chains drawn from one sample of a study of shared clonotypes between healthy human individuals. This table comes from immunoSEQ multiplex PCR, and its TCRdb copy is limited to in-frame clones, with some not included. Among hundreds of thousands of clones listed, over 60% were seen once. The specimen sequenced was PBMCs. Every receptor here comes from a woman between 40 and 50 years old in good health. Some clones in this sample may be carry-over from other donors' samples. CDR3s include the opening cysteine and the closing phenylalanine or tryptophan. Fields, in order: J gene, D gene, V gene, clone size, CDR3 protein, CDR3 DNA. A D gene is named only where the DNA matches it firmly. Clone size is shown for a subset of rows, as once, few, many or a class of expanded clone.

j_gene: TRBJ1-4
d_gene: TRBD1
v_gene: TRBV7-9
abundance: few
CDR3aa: CASSLVGQGNEKLFF
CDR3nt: TGTGCCAGCAGCTTAGTGGGACAGGGGAATGAAAAACTGTTTTTT

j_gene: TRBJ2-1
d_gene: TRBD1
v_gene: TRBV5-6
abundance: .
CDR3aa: CASSSGTGYNEQFF
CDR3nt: TGTGCCAGCAGCTCCGGGACAGGCTACAATGAGCAGTTCTTC

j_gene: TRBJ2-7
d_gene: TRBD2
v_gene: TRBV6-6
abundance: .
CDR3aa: CASAREGGSYEQYF
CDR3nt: TGTGCCAGCGCTCGAGAGGGAGGGTCCTACGAGCAGTACTTC

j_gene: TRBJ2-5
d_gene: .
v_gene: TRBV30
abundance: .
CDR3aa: CAWSMPAEPFAYF
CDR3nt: TGTGCCTGGAGTATGCCGGCGGAGCCGTTTGCGTACTTC

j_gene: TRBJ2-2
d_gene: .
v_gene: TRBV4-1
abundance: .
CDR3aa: CASSQDGGAITGELFF
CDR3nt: TGCGCCAGCAGCCAAGATGGAGGGGCCATCACCGGGGAGCTGTTTTTT

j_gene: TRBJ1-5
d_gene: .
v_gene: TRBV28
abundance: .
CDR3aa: CASSSRRLIREGRQPQHF
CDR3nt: TGTGCCAGCAGTTCGCGACGTCTAATCCGGGAGGGGAGACAGCCCCAGCATTTT

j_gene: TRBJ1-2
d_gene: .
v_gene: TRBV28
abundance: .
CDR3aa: CASSFHRDNYGYTF
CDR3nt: TGTGCCAGCAGTTTTCACAGGGACAACTATGGCTACACCTTC

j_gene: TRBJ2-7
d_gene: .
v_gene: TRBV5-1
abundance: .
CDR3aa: CASSSGAFSSYEQYF
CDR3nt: TGCGCCAGCAGCTCCGGAGCGTTCAGCTCCTACGAGCAGTACTTC

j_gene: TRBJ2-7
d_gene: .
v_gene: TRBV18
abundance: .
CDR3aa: CASSPPVGEGFEQYF
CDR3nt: TGTGCCAGCTCACCACCGGTCGGAGAAGGCTTCGAGCAGTACTTC

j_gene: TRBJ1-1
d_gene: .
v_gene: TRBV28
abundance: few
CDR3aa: CASSLGVSAEAFF
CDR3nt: TGTGCCAGCAGTTTGGGAGTGTCCGCTGAAGCTTTCTTT

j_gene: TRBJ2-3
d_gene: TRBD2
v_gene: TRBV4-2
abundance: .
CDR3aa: CASKLAGDTDTQYF
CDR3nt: TGTGCCAGCAAACTAGCGGGAGATACAGATACGCAGTATTTT

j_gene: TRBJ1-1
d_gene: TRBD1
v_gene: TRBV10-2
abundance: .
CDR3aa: CASSDGGRGRTEAFF
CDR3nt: TGCGCCAGCAGTGATGGCGGCAGGGGGAGGACTGAAGCTTTCTTT

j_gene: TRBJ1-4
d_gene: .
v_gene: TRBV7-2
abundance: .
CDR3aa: CASSPGATNEKLFF
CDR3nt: TGTGCCAGCAGCCCCGGAGCAACTAATGAAAAACTGTTTTTT

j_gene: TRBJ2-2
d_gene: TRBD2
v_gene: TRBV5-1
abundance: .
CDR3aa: CASSLGASGSTGELFF
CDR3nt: TGCGCCAGCAGCTTGGGGGCTAGCGGAAGCACCGGGGAGCTGTTTTTT

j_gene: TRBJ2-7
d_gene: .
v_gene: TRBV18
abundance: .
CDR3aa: CASSPDPGSAEQYF
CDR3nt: TGTGCCAGCTCACCAGACCCGGGGAGCGCCGAGCAGTACTTC